Following are 13 T cell receptor beta chains from one sample sequenced in a study of CD8 T cells in ankylosing spondylitis. TCRdb called the 5' RACE reads again in MiXCR, with one record for every CDR3 protein. The table records approximately 260,000 distinct CDR3 sequences, 8% to 9.5% of them present only once. Input material: blood, either unsorted or a sorted T cell fraction (not recorded which). Every receptor here comes from a male donor with ankylosing spondylitis or in good health (not recorded which).

This clonotype showed up many times. The chain recombines TRBV5-1 with TRBJ1-1; tentatively, D is TRBD1 (5 bases). V lost 1 base and J lost 7, with 14 bases in between. Germline-derived CDR1 and CDR2 are SGHRS and YFSETQ. The CDR3 length is 14 residues. The CDR3 bases are TGCGCCAGCAGCTTGAATGGACACCCAGGTGAAGCTTTCTTT. This encodes CASSLNGHPGEAFF.

This clonotype was seen ten or more times. CDR3 region: CASSQGPANTEAFF. CDR3 nucleotides: TGCGCCAGCAGCCAAGGTCCAGCGAACACTGAAGCTTTCTTT. The V gene is TRBV4-1, the J gene TRBJ1-1, with D unresolved. The CDR3 sequence is 14 residues long. Trimming left V 1 base short and J 1 base short, with 7 bases between. Per the germline V gene, CDR1 is MGHRA and CDR2 is YSYEKL.

This clonotype was seen many times. The chain is built from TRBV20-1 and TRBJ1-5; D gene uncertain. The germline V and J ends were trimmed by 0 bases and 3 bases, with 9 bases remaining between them. The CDR3 totals 14 residues. The germline V gene has CDR1 DFQATT and CDR2 SNEGSKA (reference sequence). CDR3 region: CSARDYRPNQPQHF. The CDR3 DNA follows: TGCAGTGCTAGAGATTACAGACCCAATCAGCCCCAGCATTTT.

In its sample, this clonotype was seen many times. CDR3: CASSLYQGARSDTQYF. The CDR3 nucleotides are TGTGCCAGCAGTTTATATCAGGGGGCGAGGTCAGATACGCAGTATTTT. This chain joins TRBV12-3 or TRBV12-4 and TRBJ2-3; 8 bases are a match to TRBD1. Unmatched junction bases numbered 8, after V lost 2 bases and J lost 4 bases. This CDR3 region has 16 residues.

In its sample, this clonotype was seen many times. The V and J genes are TRBV4-1 and TRBJ2-5; TRBD1 aligns across 8 bases. Germline V lookup: CDR1 MGHRA, CDR2 YSYEKL. J gave up 2 bases and V 4 bases, and 6 bases lay outside the gene matches. The CDR3 contains 15 residues. The CDR3 DNA is TGCGCCAGCAGCCCTTGGACAGGGATTCAAGAGACCCAGTACTTC. This codes for CASSPWTGIQETQYF.

This clonotype was detected only a few times. This chain links TRBV4-3 with TRBJ2-7, with D possibly being TRBD2 (7 bases). Trimming shortened V by 0 bases and J by 5 bases, and 14 bases separated the two germline ends. Germline lookup yields CDR1 LGHNA and CDR2 YSLEER. The CDR3 sequence is 15 residues long. Here the CDR3 DNA reads TGCGCCAGCAGCCAAGACGGGGGGCCGATGGACGAGCAGTACTTC. Protein: CASSQDGGPMDEQYF.

The chain links TRBV7-2 to TRBJ1-1; D is uncertain. Germline V gene data show CDR1 as SGHTA and CDR2 as FQGNSA. Trimming shortened V by 4 bases and J by 4 bases, and 19 bases separated the two germline ends. This CDR3 region has 16 residues. CDR3: CASSSSPQDHPTEAFF. The CDR3 nucleotides are TGTGCCAGCAGCTCCTCCCCCCAGGACCACCCCACTGAAGCTTTCTTT.

This clonotype was observed at least ten times. The rearrangement joins TRBV5-5 to TRBJ2-6; D is undetermined. There are 14 residues in the CDR3. Trimming took off 8 bases at V and 1 base at J, with 10 bases between the two ends. CDR1 SGHKS and CDR2 YYEKEE come from the germline V gene (reference sequence). Written as DNA, the CDR3 is TGTGCCAGTAATTGGGATTCTGGGGCCAACGTCCTGACTTTC. Encoded protein: CASNWDSGANVLTF.

This clonotype was seen ten or more times. The CDR3 region is CAISDSSGGTDTQYF. CDR3 DNA: TGTGCCATCAGTGACTCTAGCGGGGGCACAGATACGCAGTATTTT. The chain recombines TRBV10-3 with TRBJ2-3; 9 bases align to TRBD2. Germline trimming cut 3 bases from V and 1 base from J; bases unmatched to any gene: 2. In germline, CDR1 is ENHRY, CDR2 SYGVKD. The CDR3 runs 15 residues.

Many counts were recorded for this clonotype. V gene TRBV12-3 or TRBV12-4 combines with J gene TRBJ2-5; the D gene is possibly TRBD2 (5 bases). Trimming took off 2 bases at V and 4 bases at J, with 11 bases between the two ends. The CDR3 consists of 14 residues. CDR3 amino acids: CASSLYEGSETQYF. CDR3 bases: TGTGCCAGCAGTTTATATGAGGGCTCAGAGACCCAGTACTTC.

At least ten counts were recorded for this clonotype. The gene calls are TRBV11-1 and TRBJ2-1; 7 nucleotides agree with TRBD2. With 5 bases clipped from V and 8 bases from J, the junction kept 12 bases outside the gene matches. Looked up from germline, CDR1 is SGHAT and CDR2 is FQDESV (reference sequence). The CDR3 loop spans 15 amino acids. The CDR3 DNA is TGTGCCAGCAGCACAAGCGGGATCTATGATTATGAGCAGTTCTTC. Residues: CASSTSGIYDYEQFF.

This clonotype came up many times. The rearrangement links TRBV5-6 to TRBJ1-1, with D tentatively TRBD1 (5 bases). CDR3 size: 14 residues. Trimming stripped 4 bases from V and 1 base from J, with 11 bases between. CDR1 is SGHDT, CDR2 YYEEEE, per germline. The CDR3 sequence is CASSPGRSNTEAFF. For the CDR3, the DNA is TGTGCCAGCAGCCCGGGACGGTCGAACACTGAAGCTTTCTTT.

This clonotype was observed at least ten times. V gene TRBV20-1 combines with J gene TRBJ2-7; the D gene is possibly TRBD1 (6 bases). The ends were cut back, 6 bases at V and 2 bases at J, with 17 bases in the middle. Germline-derived CDR1 and CDR2 are DFQATT and SNEGSKA (reference sequence). The CDR3 spans 14 residues. The CDR3 DNA sequence: TGCAGTGCCCGGACAGTAACGTACCCCTACGAGCAGTACTTC. Amino acids: CSARTVTYPYEQYF.